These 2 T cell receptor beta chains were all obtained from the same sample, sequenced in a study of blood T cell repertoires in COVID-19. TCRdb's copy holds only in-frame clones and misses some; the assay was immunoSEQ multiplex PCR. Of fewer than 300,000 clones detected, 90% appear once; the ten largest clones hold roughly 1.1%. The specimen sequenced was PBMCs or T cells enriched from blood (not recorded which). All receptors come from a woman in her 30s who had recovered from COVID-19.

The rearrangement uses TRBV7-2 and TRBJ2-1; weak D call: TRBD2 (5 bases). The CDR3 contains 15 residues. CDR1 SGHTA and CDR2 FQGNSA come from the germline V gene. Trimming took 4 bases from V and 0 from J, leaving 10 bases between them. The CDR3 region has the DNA TGTGCCAGCAGCTCTGAGCGGAGCTCCTACAATGAGCAGTTCTTC. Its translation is CASSSERSSYNEQFF.

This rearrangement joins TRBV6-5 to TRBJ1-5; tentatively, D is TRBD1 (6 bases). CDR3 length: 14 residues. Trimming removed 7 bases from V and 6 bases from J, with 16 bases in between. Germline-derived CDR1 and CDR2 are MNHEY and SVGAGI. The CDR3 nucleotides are TGTGCCAGCACGGGGGGCGCGTCTAGTCAGCCCCAGCATTTT. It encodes CASTGGASSQPQHF.